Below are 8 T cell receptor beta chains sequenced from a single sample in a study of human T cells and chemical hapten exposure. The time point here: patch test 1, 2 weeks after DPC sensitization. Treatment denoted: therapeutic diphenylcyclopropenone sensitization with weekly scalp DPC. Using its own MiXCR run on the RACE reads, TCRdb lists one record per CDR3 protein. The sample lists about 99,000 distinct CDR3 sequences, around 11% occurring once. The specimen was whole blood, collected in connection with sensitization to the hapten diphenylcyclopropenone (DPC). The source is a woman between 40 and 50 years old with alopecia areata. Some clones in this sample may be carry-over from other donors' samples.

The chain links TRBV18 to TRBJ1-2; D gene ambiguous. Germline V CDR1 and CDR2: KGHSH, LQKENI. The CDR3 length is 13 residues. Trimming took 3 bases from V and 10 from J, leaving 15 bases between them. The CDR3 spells CASSPQGTAPYTF. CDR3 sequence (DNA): TGTGCCAGCTCACCTCAAGGAACAGCCCCCTACACCTTC.

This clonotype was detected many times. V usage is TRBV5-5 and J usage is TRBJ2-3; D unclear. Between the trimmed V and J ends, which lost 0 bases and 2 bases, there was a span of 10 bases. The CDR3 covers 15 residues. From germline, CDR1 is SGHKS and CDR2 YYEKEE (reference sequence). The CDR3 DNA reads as TGTGCCAGCAGCTTGGCCTGGACCAACACAGATACGCAGTATTTT. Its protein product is CASSLAWTNTDTQYF.

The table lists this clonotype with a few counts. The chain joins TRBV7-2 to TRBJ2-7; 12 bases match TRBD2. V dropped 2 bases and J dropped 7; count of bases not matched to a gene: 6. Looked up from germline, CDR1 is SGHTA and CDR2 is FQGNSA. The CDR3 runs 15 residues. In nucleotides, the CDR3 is TGTGCCAGCAGCTTACTAGCGGGAGGGACTGTGGAGCAGTACTTC. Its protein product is CASSLLAGGTVEQYF.

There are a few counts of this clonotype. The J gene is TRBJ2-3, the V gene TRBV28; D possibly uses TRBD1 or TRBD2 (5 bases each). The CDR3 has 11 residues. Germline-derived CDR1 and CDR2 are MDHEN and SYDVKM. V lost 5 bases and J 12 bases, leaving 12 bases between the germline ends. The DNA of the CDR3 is TGTGCCAGCAGTCCGAACCGGGACCAGTATTTT. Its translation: CASSPNRDQYF.

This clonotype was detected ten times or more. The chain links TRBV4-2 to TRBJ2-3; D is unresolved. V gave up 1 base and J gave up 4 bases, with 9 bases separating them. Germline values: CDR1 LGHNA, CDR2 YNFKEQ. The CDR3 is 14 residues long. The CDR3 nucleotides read TGTGCCAGCAGCCAAGCCCAGCGTCCAGATACGCAGTATTTT. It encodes CASSQAQRPDTQYF.

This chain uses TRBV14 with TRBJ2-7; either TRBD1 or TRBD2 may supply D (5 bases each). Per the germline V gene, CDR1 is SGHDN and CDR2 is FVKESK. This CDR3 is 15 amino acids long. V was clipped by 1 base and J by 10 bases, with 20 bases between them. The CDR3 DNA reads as TGTGCCAGCAGCCAAGTCTCGTCTCCAGGGACGAGACAGTACTTC. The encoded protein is CASSQVSSPGTRQYF.

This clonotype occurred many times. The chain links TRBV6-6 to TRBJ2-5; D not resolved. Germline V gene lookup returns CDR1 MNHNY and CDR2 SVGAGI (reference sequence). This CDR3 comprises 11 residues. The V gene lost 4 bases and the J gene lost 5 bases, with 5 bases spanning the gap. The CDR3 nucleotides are TGTGCCAGCAGTTCGTATGAGACCCAGTACTTC. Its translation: CASSSYETQYF.

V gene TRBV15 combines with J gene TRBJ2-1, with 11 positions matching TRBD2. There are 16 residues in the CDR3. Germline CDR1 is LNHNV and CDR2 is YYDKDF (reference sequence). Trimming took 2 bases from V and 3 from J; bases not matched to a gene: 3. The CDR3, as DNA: TGTGCCACCAGCAGAAGACTAGCGGGATACTACAATGAGCAGTTCTTC. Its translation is CATSRRLAGYYNEQFF.